These 6 T cell receptor beta chains were all obtained from the same sample, sequenced in a study of blood T cell repertoires in COVID-19. Measured with immunoSEQ multiplex PCR; TCRdb has only the in-frame clones, and not every one. The sample includes 350,000 or so clones, roughly 90% of them seen just once. The sample was PBMCs or T cells enriched from blood (not recorded which). The receptors come from a woman in her twenties or thirties who had been exposed to COVID-19.

This clone has just a few counts. The chain has TRBV27 and TRBJ1-5; 7 bases match TRBD1. CDR3 length: 16 residues. The germline CDR1 and CDR2 sequences are MNHEY and SMNVEV (reference sequence). V lost 2 bases, J lost 2 bases, and 6 bases stayed unmatched. CDR3 amino acids: CASSLDGQVGNQPQHF. CDR3 DNA sequence: TGTGCCAGCAGTTTAGACGGACAGGTAGGCAATCAGCCCCAGCATTTT.

This clone was counted between two and nine times. The genes are TRBV28 and TRBJ2-1, with no clear D. With 3 bases removed from V and 8 bases from J, the gap between germline ends came to 5 bases. There are 11 residues in the CDR3. Germline-derived CDR1 and CDR2 are MDHEN and SYDVKM. The CDR3 nucleotides read TGTGCCAGCAGTTTCGTTTATGAGCAGTTCTTC. Amino acid sequence: CASSFVYEQFF.

This rearrangement joins TRBV2 to TRBJ1-5, with 9 positions matching TRBD1. Germline-derived CDR1 and CDR2 are SNHLY and FYNNEI. Unmatched junction bases numbered 9, after V lost 6 bases and J lost 6 bases. The length of the CDR3 is 15 residues. The CDR3 sequence is CASSAWTGDSQPQHF. Here the CDR3 DNA reads TGTGCCAGCAGCGCCTGGACAGGGGACTCTCAGCCCCAGCATTTT.

The V gene is TRBV14, the J gene TRBJ2-7, with D perhaps TRBD2 (6 bases). Germline V CDR1 and CDR2: SGHDN, FVKESK. The CDR3 is 16 amino acids. V lost 4 bases, J lost 1 base, and 17 bases lay in between. The CDR3, as DNA: TGTGCCAGCAGCCCCAGCTGGGGACGGGGGTCCTACGAGCAGTACTTC. Translating it yields CASSPSWGRGSYEQYF.

The chain joins TRBV24-1 to TRBJ2-1; the match to TRBD2 covers 11 bases. Looked up from germline, CDR1 is KGHDR and CDR2 is SFDVKD. This CDR3 has 17 residues. With 1 base clipped from V and 2 bases from J, the junction kept 3 bases outside the gene matches. The CDR3 DNA reads TGTGCCACCAGTGATTTTACTAGCGGGGGTACCTACAATGAGCAGTTCTTC. It translates to CATSDFTSGGTYNEQFF.

The chain couples TRBV11-3 to TRBJ2-1; D may be TRBD2 (6 bases). Germline CDR1 is SGHNT and CDR2 is YENEEA. V lost 6 bases and J lost 5, with 11 bases in between. This CDR3 is 13 amino acids long. Here the CDR3 DNA reads TGTGCCAGCAGGGGGCCTAGCGACAATGAGCAGTTCTTC. The encoded protein is CASRGPSDNEQFF.